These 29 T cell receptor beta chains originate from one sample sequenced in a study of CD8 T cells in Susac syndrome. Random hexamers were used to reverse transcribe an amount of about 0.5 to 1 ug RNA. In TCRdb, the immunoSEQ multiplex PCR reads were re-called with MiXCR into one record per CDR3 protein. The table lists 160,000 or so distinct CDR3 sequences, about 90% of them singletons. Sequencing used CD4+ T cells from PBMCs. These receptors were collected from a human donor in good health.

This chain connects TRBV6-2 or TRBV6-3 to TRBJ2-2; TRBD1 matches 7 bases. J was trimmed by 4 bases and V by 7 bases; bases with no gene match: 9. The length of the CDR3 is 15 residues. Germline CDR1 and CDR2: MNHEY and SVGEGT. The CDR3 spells CASTKRDSLTGELFF. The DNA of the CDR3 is TGTGCCAGCACAAAAAGGGACAGCCTCACCGGGGAGCTGTTTTTT.

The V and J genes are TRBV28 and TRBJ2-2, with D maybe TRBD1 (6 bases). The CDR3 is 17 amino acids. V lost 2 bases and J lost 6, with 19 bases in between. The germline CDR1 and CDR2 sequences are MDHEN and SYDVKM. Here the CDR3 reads CASSLRRGTFNAGELFF. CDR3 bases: TGTGCCAGCAGTTTAAGGCGAGGGACATTTAACGCCGGGGAGCTGTTTTTT.

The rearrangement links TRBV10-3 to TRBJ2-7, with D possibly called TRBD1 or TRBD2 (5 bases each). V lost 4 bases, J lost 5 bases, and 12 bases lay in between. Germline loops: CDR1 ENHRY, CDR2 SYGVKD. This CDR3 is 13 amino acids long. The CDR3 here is CAISGSGADEQYF. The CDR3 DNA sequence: TGTGCCATCAGTGGTTCCGGGGCAGACGAGCAGTACTTC.

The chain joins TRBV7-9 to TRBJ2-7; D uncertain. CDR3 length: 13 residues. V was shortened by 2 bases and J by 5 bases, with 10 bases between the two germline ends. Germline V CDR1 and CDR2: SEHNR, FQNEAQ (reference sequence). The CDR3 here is CASSLRRLDEQYF. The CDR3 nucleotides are TGTGCCAGCAGCTTAAGACGGCTGGACGAGCAGTACTTC.

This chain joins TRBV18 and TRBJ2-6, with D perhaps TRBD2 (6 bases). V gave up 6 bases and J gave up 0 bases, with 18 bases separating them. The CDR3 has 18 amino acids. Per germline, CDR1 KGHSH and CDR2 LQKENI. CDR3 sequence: CASSSLGLTSSGANVLTF. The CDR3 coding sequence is TGTGCCAGCTCTAGCCTGGGACTTACAAGCTCTGGGGCCAACGTCCTGACTTTC.

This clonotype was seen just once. The CDR3 nucleotides read TGCAGCGTTGAAGATCGAGAGAGAACGGGTGAAGCTTTCTTT. It specifies CSVEDRERTGEAFF. This rearrangement joins TRBV29-1 to TRBJ1-1; D is uncertain. This CDR3 has 14 residues. Trimming shortened V by 0 bases and J by 7 bases, and 15 bases separated the two germline ends. The V gene's germline CDR1 is SQVTM and CDR2 ANQGSEA.

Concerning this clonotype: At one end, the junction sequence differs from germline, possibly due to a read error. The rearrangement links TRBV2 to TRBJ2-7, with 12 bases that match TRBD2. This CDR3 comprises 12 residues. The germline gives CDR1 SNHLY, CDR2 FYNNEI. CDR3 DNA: TGTGCCAGCGGACTAGCGGGACAAAACGGTTTCTTC. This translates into CASGLAGQNGFF.

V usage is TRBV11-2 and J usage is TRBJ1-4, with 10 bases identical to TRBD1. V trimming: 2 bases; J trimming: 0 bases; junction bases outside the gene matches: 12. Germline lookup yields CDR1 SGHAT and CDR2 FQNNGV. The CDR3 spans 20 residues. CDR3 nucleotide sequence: TGTGCCAGCAGCTTAAGAAGGACAGGGGGTCGGATGGCAACTAATGAAAAACTGTTTTTT. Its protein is CASSLRRTGGRMATNEKLFF.

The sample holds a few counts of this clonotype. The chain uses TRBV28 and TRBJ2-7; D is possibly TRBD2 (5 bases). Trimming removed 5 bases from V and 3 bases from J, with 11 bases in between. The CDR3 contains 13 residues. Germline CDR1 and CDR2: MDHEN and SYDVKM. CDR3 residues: CASSSGSNYEQYF. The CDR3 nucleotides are TGTGCCAGCAGTAGCGGATCCAACTACGAGCAGTACTTC.

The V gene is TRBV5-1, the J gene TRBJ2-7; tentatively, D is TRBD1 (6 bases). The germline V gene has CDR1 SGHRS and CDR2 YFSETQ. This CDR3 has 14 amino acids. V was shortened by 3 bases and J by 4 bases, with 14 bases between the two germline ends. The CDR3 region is CASSSPGTPYEQYF. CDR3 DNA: TGCGCCAGCAGCTCCCCCGGGACACCTTACGAGCAGTACTTC.

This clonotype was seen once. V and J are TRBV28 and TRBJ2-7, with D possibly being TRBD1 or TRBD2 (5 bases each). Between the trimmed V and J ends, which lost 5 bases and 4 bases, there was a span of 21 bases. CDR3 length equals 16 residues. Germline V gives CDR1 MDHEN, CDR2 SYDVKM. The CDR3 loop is CASSGTGPHLKYEQYF. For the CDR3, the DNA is TGTGCCAGCAGTGGAACGGGACCCCACCTTAAGTACGAGCAGTACTTC.

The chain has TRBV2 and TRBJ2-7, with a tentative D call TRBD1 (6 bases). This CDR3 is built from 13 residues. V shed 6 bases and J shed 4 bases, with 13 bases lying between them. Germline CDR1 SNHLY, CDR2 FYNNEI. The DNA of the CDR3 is TGTGCCAGCAGGGTGACAGGTAGTTACGAGCAGTACTTC. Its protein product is CASRVTGSYEQYF.

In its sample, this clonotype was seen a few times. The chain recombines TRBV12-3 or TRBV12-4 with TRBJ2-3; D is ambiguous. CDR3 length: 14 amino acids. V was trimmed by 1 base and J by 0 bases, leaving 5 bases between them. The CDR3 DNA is TGTGCCAGCAGTTTAGACCCTAGCACAGATACGCAGTATTTT. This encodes CASSLDPSTDTQYF.

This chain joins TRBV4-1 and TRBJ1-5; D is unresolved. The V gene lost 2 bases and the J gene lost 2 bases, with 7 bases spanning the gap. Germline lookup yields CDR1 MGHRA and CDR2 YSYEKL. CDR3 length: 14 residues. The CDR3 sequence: CASSQLTGNQPQHF. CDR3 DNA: TGCGCCAGCAGCCAACTAACGGGCAATCAGCCCCAGCATTTT.

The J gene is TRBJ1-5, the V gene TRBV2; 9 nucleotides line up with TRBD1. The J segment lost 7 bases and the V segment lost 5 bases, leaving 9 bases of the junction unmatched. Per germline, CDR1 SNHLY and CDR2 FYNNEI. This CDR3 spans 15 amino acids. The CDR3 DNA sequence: TGTGCCAGCAGTTGGTGGGGACAGGGAGAACAGCCCCAGCATTTT. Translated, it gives CASSWWGQGEQPQHF.

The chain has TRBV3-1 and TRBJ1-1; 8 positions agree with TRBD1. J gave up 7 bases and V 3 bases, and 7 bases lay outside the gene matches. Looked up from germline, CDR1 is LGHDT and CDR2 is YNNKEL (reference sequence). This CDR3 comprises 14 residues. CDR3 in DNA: TGTGCCAGCAGCCAGGGGACAGGCAGGGGTGAAGCTTTCTTT. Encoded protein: CASSQGTGRGEAFF.

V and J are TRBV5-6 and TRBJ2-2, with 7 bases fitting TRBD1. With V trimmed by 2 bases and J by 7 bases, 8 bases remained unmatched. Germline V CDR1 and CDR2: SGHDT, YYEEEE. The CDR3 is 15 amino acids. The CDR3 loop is CASSFNTGAHGELFF. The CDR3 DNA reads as TGTGCCAGCAGCTTCAATACAGGGGCACACGGGGAGCTGTTTTTT.

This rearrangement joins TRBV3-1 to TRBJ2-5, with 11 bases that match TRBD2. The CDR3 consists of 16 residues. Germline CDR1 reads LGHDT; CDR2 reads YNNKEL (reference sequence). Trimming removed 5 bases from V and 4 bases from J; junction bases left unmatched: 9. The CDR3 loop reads CASSAASGGIPETQYF. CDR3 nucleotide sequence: TGTGCCAGCAGCGCGGCTAGCGGGGGGATCCCAGAGACCCAGTACTTC.

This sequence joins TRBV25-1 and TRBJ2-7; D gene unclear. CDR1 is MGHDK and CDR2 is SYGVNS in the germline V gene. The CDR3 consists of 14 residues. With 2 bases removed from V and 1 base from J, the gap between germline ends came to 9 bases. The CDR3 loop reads CASSEAGRSYEQYF. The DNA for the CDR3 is TGTGCCAGCAGTGAAGCCGGCCGGTCCTACGAGCAGTACTTC.

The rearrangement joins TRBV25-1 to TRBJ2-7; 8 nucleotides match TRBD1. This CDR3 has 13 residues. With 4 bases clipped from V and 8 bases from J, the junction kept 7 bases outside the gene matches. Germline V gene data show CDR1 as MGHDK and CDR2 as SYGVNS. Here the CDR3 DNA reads TGTGCCAGCAGTGGGACAGGGAGACGTAAGCAGTACTTC. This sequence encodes CASSGTGRRKQYF.

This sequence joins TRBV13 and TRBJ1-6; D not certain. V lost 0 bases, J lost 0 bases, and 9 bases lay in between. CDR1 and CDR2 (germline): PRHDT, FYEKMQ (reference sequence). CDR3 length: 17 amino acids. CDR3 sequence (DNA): TGTGCCAGCAGCTTAGGCGGTTTCAGCTCCTATAATTCACCCCTCCACTTT. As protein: CASSLGGFSSYNSPLHF. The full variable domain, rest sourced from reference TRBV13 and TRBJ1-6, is AAGVIQSPRHLIKEKRETATLKCYPIPRHDTVYWYQQGPGQDPQFLISFYEKMQSDKGSIPDRFSAQQFSDYHSELNMSSLELGDSALYFCASSLGGFSSYNSPLHFGNGTRLTVT.

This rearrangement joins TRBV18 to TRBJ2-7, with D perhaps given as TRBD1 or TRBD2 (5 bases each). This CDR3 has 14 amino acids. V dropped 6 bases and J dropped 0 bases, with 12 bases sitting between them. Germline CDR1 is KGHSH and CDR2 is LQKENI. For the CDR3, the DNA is TGTGCCAGCTCTCGGGACGGCATCTCCTACGAGCAGTACTTC. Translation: CASSRDGISYEQYF.

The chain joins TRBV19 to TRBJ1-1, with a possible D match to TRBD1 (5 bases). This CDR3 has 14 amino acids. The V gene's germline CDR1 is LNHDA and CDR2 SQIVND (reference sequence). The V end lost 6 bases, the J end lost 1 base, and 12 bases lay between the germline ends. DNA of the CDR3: TGTGCCAGTAGCATCAGGGTGACGAACACTGAAGCTTTCTTT. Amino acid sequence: CASSIRVTNTEAFF.

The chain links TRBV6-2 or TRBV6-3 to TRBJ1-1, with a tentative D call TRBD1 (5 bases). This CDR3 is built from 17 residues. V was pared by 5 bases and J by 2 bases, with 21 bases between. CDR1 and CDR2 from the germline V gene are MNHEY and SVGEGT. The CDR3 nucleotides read TGTGCCAGCAGTACCTACATCCCGGGACTCCTAAACACTGAAGCTTTCTTT. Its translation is CASSTYIPGLLNTEAFF.

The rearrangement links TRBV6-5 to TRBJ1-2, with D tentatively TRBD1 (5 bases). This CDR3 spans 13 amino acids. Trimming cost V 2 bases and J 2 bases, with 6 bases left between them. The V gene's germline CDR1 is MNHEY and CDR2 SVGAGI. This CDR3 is CASSYGANYGYTF. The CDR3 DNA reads TGTGCCAGCAGTTACGGGGCCAACTATGGCTACACCTTC.

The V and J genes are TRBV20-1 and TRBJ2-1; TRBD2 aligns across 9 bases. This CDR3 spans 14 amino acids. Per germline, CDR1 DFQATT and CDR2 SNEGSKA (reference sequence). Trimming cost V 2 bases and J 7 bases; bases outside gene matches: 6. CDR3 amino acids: CSARKAGGRNEQFF. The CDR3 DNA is TGCAGTGCTAGAAAAGCGGGAGGTAGGAATGAGCAGTTCTTC.

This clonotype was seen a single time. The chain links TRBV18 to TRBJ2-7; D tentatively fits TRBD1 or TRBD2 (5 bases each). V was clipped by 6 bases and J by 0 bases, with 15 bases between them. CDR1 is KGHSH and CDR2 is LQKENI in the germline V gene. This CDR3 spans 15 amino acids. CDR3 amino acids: CASSRPGTSSYEQYF. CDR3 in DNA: TGTGCCAGCTCTCGGCCGGGGACGAGCTCCTACGAGCAGTACTTC.

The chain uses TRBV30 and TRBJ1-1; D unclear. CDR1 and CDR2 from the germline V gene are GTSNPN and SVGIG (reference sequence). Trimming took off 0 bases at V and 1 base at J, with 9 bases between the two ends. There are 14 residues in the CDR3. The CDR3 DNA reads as TGTGCCTGGAGTGTGACGAGCGGGAACACTGAAGCTTTCTTT. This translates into CAWSVTSGNTEAFF.

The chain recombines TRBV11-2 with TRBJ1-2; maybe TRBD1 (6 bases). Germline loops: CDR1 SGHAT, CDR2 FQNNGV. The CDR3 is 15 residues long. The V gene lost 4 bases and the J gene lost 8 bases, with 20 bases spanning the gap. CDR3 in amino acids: CASSSPRGPRKGYTF. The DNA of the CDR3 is TGTGCCAGCAGCTCCCCCAGGGGACCCAGAAAGGGCTACACCTTC.